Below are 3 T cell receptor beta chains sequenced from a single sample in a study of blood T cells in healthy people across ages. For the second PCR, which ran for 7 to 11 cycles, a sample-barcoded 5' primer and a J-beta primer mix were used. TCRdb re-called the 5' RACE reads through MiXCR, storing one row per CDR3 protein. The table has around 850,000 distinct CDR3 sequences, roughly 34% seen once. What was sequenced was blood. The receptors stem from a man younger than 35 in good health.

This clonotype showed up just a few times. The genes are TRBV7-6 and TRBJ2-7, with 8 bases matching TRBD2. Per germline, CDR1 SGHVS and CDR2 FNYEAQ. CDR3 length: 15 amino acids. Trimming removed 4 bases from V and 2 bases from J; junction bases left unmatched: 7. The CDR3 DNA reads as TGTGCCAGCAGCTCCGAGGCGGGGGGCACCTACGAGCAGTACTTC. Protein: CASSSEAGGTYEQYF.

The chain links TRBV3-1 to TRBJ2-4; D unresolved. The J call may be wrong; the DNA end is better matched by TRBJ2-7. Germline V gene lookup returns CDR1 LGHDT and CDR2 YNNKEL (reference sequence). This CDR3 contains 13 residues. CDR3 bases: TGTGCCAGCAGCCAAGTTATCGGAAGCGAGCAGTACTTC. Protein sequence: CASSQVIGSEQYF.

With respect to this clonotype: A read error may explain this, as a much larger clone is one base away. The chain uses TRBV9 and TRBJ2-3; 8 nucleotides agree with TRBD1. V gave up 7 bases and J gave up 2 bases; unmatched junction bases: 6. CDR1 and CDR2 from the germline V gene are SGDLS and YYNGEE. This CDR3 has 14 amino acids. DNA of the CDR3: TGTGCCAGCGGCGGGACAGGCTCCACAGATACGCAGTATTTT. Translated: CASGGTGSTDTQYF.